The rows below give T cell receptor beta chains drawn from one sample of a study of CD8 T cells in Susac syndrome. TCRdb processed the immunoSEQ multiplex PCR reads anew with MiXCR; each CDR3 protein has one entry. The data hold 150,000 to 190,000 distinct CDR3 sequences, with roughly 95% observed a single time. The sequencing sample was made of CD8+ T cells from PBMCs. The receptors originated from a human donor with multiple sclerosis. Both conserved end residues are part of each CDR3. Fields, in order: CDR3 DNA, CDR3 protein, clone size, D gene, V gene, J gene. The D gene is left open where the match is weak. The size entry is marked missing in some rows and otherwise reads once, few, many or a size class.

TGCGCCAGCAGCCCTCGAAAGGGCTACGAGCAGTACTTC	CASSPRKGYEQYF	.	.	TRBV4-1	TRBJ2-7
TGTGCCAGCAAGCGCCGGGACAGGGGAGTTGGAGATACGCAGTATTTT	CASKRRDRGVGDTQYF	.	TRBD1	TRBV13	TRBJ2-3
TGCAGTGCGACCAGCCGGGACAGGACAAACACTGAAGCTTTCTTT	CSATSRDRTNTEAFF	.	TRBD1	TRBV20-1	TRBJ1-1
TGTGCCTGGAGTGGGGGAGGGTCGGATTGGACTGAAGCTTTCTTT	CAWSGGGSDWTEAFF	.	.	TRBV30	TRBJ1-1
TGTGCCTGGAGTGAGACAGGGTTGTATGATTCACCCCTCCACTTT	CAWSETGLYDSPLHF	.	TRBD1	TRBV30	TRBJ1-6
TGTGCCTGGAGGCCGGGACCAGGGCCCTACAATGAGCAGTTCTTC	CAWRPGPGPYNEQFF	.	.	TRBV30	TRBJ2-1
TGTGCCTGGAGTGACCCCCGGGGGCCCTATGGCTACACCTTC	CAWSDPRGPYGYTF	few	.	TRBV30	TRBJ1-2
TGTGCCAGCAGGGGACAGGCCCCCTCCTATAATTCACCCCTCCACTTT	CASRGQAPSYNSPLHF	.	TRBD1	TRBV27	TRBJ1-6
TGCAGCGTTGAGAACCCCCGAACCGGATCCTACGAGCAGTACTTC	CSVENPRTGSYEQYF	.	.	TRBV29-1	TRBJ2-7
TGCAGCGTTGAAGGCGACGGGTATGGCTACACCTTC	CSVEGDGYGYTF	.	.	TRBV29-1	TRBJ1-2
TGTGCCAGCAGTTTATCCGGGGAGCTGTTTTTT	CASSLSGELFF	few	.	TRBV12-3/TRBV12-4	TRBJ2-2
TGTGCCAGCAGTGAAAAGGGGCAGTGGGGCTACACCTTC	CASSEKGQWGYTF	.	.	TRBV25-1	TRBJ1-2
TGCGCCAGCAGGGAAGTGGACAGACAAGAGACCCAGTACTTC	CASREVDRQETQYF	.	.	TRBV5-1	TRBJ2-5
TGCGCCAGCAGCCAAGATTTCAGACTAGCCAAAAACATTCAGTACTTC	CASSQDFRLAKNIQYF	.	.	TRBV4-1	TRBJ2-4
TGTGCCAGCAGCTTGGCTTTTTCGGGGGCGCTTGGAGAGACCCAGTACTTC	CASSLAFSGALGETQYF	.	.	TRBV5-6	TRBJ2-5
TGCAGCTACAGGGAGGGAGATCAGCCCCAGCATTTT	CSYREGDQPQHF	.	.	TRBV29-1	TRBJ1-5
TGTGCCAGCAGCCAAGACCTGGCAGCCAGAGAGCAGTACTTC	CASSQDLAAREQYF	.	.	TRBV3-1	TRBJ2-7
TGTGCTAGTGGAGGGGGGACCTCCTACGAGCAGTACTTC	CASGGGTSYEQYF	.	.	TRBV12-5	TRBJ2-7
TGCAGCGTTGAAAGATCCGGGAATGAGCAGTTCTTC	CSVERSGNEQFF	.	.	TRBV29-1	TRBJ2-1
TGTGCCAGCAGCTTAGGAGGGGGACTAGCGGGTATCAATGAGCAGTTCTTC	CASSLGGGLAGINEQFF	.	TRBD2	TRBV13	TRBJ2-1
TGTGCCAGCAGCCCGACTAGATACAATGAGCAGTTCTTC	CASSPTRYNEQFF	.	.	TRBV3-1	TRBJ2-1
TGTGCCAGCAGTTTCCAATGGGGAAGCAATCAGCCCCAGCATTTT	CASSFQWGSNQPQHF	.	.	TRBV27	TRBJ1-5
TGCAGCCTTGGGGGGAAAACTGAAGCTTTCTTT	CSLGGKTEAFF	.	.	TRBV29-1	TRBJ1-1
TGTGCCTGGAGTGTAGGTGGCGATGAGCAGTTCTTC	CAWSVGGDEQFF	few	.	TRBV30	TRBJ2-1
TGCAGCGACACCGGGACAGGGCGAGGCTACACCTTC	CSDTGTGRGYTF	.	TRBD1	TRBV29-1	TRBJ1-2
TGTGCCTGGAGTGTAGGACAGGGCATGAACACTGAAGCTTTCTTT	CAWSVGQGMNTEAFF	.	TRBD1	TRBV30	TRBJ1-1
TGCAGTGCTAGGGCCGGCCAGTCAAGGATTTCACCCCTCCACTTT	CSARAGQSRISPLHF	.	.	TRBV20-1	TRBJ1-6
TGTGCTAGTTCCTGGCGCGGGCAGGAAGCTTTCTTT	CASSWRGQEAFF	.	.	TRBV12-5	TRBJ1-1
TGTGCCAGCAGCTTGGTTCCCGCTTACAATGAGCAGTTCTTC	CASSLVPAYNEQFF	.	.	TRBV5-6	TRBJ2-1
TGCGCCAGCAGCCTCCCGACTAGCGTGAACACCGGGGAGCTGTTTTTT	CASSLPTSVNTGELFF	.	TRBD2	TRBV5-1	TRBJ2-2
TGTGCCAGCAGCTTAATGAAGGGTAGCTCCTACGAGCAGTACTTC	CASSLMKGSSYEQYF	.	.	TRBV7-9	TRBJ2-7
TGTGCCTGGGCCGGGACATCGAACACTGAAGCTTTCTTT	CAWAGTSNTEAFF	.	.	TRBV30	TRBJ1-1
TGTGCCAGCAGCTTGGGTCAAGCGAGGAACACTGAAGCTTTCTTT	CASSLGQARNTEAFF	.	.	TRBV5-4	TRBJ1-1
TGTGCCGGCGGACAGCAAGGATCCGGGGAGCTGTTTTTT	CAGGQQGSGELFF	.	.	TRBV12-3/TRBV12-4	TRBJ2-2
TGTGCCAGCCGGGGGACAGCAACCATTCTAAACTATGGCTACACCTTC	CASRGTATILNYGYTF	.	TRBD1	TRBV18	TRBJ1-2
TGTGCCAGCAGAGGACAGAATAACTATGGCTACACCTTC	CASRGQNNYGYTF	.	.	TRBV27	TRBJ1-2
TGTGCCTGGAGTGTGTCAACAGACGGGGCCTTCTTC	CAWSVSTDGAFF	.	.	TRBV30	TRBJ1-2
TGTGCCAGCAGCGTAGCCGGGGTCCGCACAGATACGCAGTATTTT	CASSVAGVRTDTQYF	.	.	TRBV9	TRBJ2-3
TGCAGTGCAACGGACGGGGAGAACACCGGGGAGCTGTTTTTT	CSATDGENTGELFF	.	.	TRBV20-1	TRBJ2-2
TGTGCCAGCAGTGGGTTAGACCGGAGCTCCTACAATGAGCAGTTCTTC	CASSGLDRSSYNEQFF	.	.	TRBV6-1	TRBJ2-1
TGTGCCAGCAGCGAGGACAGCGCAACTAATGAAAAACTGTTTTTT	CASSEDSATNEKLFF	.	.	TRBV13	TRBJ1-4
TGTGCCAGCAGCTTGGGGCAGGGAGTTGCGGGCACTGAAGCTTTCTTT	CASSLGQGVAGTEAFF	.	.	TRBV5-6	TRBJ1-1
TGTGCCAGCAGTTTTGAGCTGAGCTCCTACAATGAGCAGTTCTTC	CASSFELSSYNEQFF	.	.	TRBV12-3/TRBV12-4	TRBJ2-1
TGTGCCAGCAGTGACCCGGGACTAGAGAAGTTCTTC	CASSDPGLEKFF	.	TRBD2	TRBV9	TRBJ2-1
TGCAGCGTTGATCGGCGGGGGGCCCGCACAGATACGCAGTATTTT	CSVDRRGARTDTQYF	.	TRBD2	TRBV29-1	TRBJ2-3
TGCAGCGTTGAAGATGGGAAAGGGAACACTGAAGCTTTCTTT	CSVEDGKGNTEAFF	.	.	TRBV29-1	TRBJ1-1
TGTGCCTGGAGACGTGGGCACGGCACAGATACGCAGTATTTT	CAWRRGHGTDTQYF	.	.	TRBV30	TRBJ2-3
TGCAGTGCATCCTATGGGGGATTCAGCCCGTCCGAGCAGTACTTC	CSASYGGFSPSEQYF	.	.	TRBV20-1	TRBJ2-7
TGTGCCAGCAGCCAAGCGAGGAGAAGCGGGGGGCCGAACACCGGGGAGCTGTTTTTT	CASSQARRSGGPNTGELFF	.	TRBD2	TRBV3-1	TRBJ2-2
TGTGCCAGTAGTCCAACCGGGACAGCCGGCGCCAAAAACATTCAGTACTTC	CASSPTGTAGAKNIQYF	.	TRBD1	TRBV19	TRBJ2-4
TGTGCCAGCAAACTGAGAGGGGGGTATGGCTACACCTTC	CASKLRGGYGYTF	once	.	TRBV5-4	TRBJ1-2
TGTGCCACCGTTTCACCGGGACAGGGGACCGGCTACACCTTC	CATVSPGQGTGYTF	.	TRBD1	TRBV15	TRBJ1-2
TGTGCCAGCAGTCCCGCGGCCGCGGATGAAGCTTTCTTT	CASSPAAADEAFF	.	.	TRBV12-3/TRBV12-4	TRBJ1-1